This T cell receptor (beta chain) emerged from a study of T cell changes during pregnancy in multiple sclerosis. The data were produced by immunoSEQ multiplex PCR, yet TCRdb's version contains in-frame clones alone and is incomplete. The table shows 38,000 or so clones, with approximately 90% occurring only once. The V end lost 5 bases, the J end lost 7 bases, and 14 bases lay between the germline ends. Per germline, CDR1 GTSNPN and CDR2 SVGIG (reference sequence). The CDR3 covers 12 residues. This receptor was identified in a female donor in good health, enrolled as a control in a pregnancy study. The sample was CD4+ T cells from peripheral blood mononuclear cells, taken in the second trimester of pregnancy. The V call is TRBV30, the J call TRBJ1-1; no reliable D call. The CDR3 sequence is CAWGESGSEAFF. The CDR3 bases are TGTGCCTGGGGGGAATCCGGGAGTGAAGCTTTCTTT.